The 17 T cell receptor beta chains reported below all come from one sample, sequenced in a study of Tregs in tolerant kidney transplant recipients. Method: immunoSEQ multiplex PCR; TCRdb's copy keeps in-frame clones and lacks some. The sample consists of over 55,000 clones, around four fifths of them appearing once. The material sequenced was CD4+ T cells from blood. These receptors were obtained from a human donor in good health.

The genes are TRBV7-8 and TRBJ1-3; 7 nucleotides match TRBD1. Per the germline V gene, CDR1 is SGHVS and CDR2 is FQNEAQ. CDR3 size: 18 residues. The J segment lost 2 bases and the V segment lost 6 bases, leaving 16 bases of the junction unmatched. CDR3 in DNA: TGTGCCAGCAGTCGGGACAGAATACCGGCAGGTACTGGAAACACCATATATTTT. This gives the protein CASSRDRIPAGTGNTIYF.

The CDR3 nucleotides read TGTGCCAGCAAACGCGACAGCATAACTACTGAAGCTTTCTTT. The encoded protein is CASKRDSITTEAFF. The rearrangement joins TRBV6-5 to TRBJ1-1; maybe TRBD1 (5 bases). Between the trimmed V and J ends, which lost 7 bases and 5 bases, there was a span of 17 bases. Germline V gives CDR1 MNHEY, CDR2 SVGAGI. CDR3 length: 14 amino acids.

The V and J genes are TRBV7-9 and TRBJ1-1; possible D gene TRBD1, 5 bases. The CDR3 is 11 residues long. Trimming took 5 bases from V and 8 from J, leaving 9 bases between them. CDR1 is SEHNR, CDR2 FQNEAQ, per germline (reference sequence). CDR3 in DNA: TGTGCCAGCAGCAGAGAGGGGGAAGCTTTCTTT. Amino acids: CASSREGEAFF.

J is TRBJ2-2 and V is TRBV2; weak D call: TRBD2 (6 bases). Trimming pared 7 bases from V and 5 bases from J, leaving 11 bases between. The V gene's germline CDR1 is SNHLY and CDR2 FYNNEI. The CDR3 has 13 amino acids. CDR3 sequence reads: CASKMEGTGELFF. Here the CDR3 DNA reads TGTGCCAGCAAGATGGAGGGGACCGGGGAGCTGTTTTTT.

The chain carries TRBV9 and TRBJ2-2; 9 bases fit TRBD2. The V gene end was trimmed by 0 bases and the J gene end by 6 bases; junction bases not matched to a gene: 3. The CDR3 length is 15 residues. Per germline, CDR1 SGDLS and CDR2 YYNGEE. The CDR3 sequence: CASSVGGGAAGELFF. Written as DNA, the CDR3 is TGTGCCAGCAGCGTAGGCGGGGGGGCCGCCGGGGAGCTGTTTTTT.

This sequence joins TRBV13 and TRBJ2-5; unclear D gene. V was pared by 3 bases and J by 2 bases, with 10 bases between. CDR1 and CDR2 (germline): PRHDT, FYEKMQ (reference sequence). The CDR3 extends over 14 amino acids. The CDR3 coding sequence is TGTGCCAGCAGCTTCACTGGGCGGCAAGAGACCCAGTACTTC. This encodes CASSFTGRQETQYF.

V is TRBV7-2 and J is TRBJ2-7; no clear D gene. The V and J ends lost 6 bases and 1 base respectively, with 4 bases between them. CDR1 is SGHTA, CDR2 FQGNSA, per germline. The CDR3 contains 11 residues. The CDR3 region has the DNA TGTGCCAGCAGTCGATCCTACGAGCAGTACTTC. Translation gives CASSRSYEQYF.

V and J are TRBV6-5 and TRBJ1-4, with D perhaps matching TRBD1 (6 bases). Trimming pared 2 bases from V and 8 bases from J, leaving 18 bases between. The V gene's germline CDR1 is MNHEY and CDR2 SVGAGI. The CDR3 covers 16 residues. The CDR3: CASSYLRPGAGEKLFF. The DNA of the CDR3 is TGTGCCAGCAGTTACCTTCGCCCGGGGGCGGGGGAAAAACTGTTTTTT.

This chain links TRBV5-4 with TRBJ2-1, with 13 positions matching TRBD2. The CDR3 is 16 residues long. Germline CDR1 and CDR2: SGHNT and YYREEE (reference sequence). J gave up 12 bases and V 0 bases, and 9 bases lay outside the gene matches. The CDR3 DNA reads TGTGCCAGCAGCTTGGAAACTAGCGGGAGGGCCGGAGGGCAGTTCTTC. This gives the protein CASSLETSGRAGGQFF.

A single count supports this clone. J is TRBJ2-3 and V is TRBV7-3; 12 nucleotides line up with TRBD2. The J segment lost 3 bases and the V segment lost 5 bases, leaving 3 bases of the junction unmatched. The germline V gene encodes CDR1 SGHTA and CDR2 FQGTGA. The CDR3 totals 15 residues. The CDR3 is CASSPGTSGTDTQYF. The CDR3 DNA is TGTGCCAGCAGCCCCGGGACTAGCGGGACAGATACGCAGTATTTT.

The chain couples TRBV6-4 to TRBJ2-3, with D perhaps assigned TRBD1 or TRBD2 (6 bases each). CDR3 size: 16 residues. The V gene's germline CDR1 is MRHNA and CDR2 SNTAGT. V lost 7 bases and J lost 0, with 17 bases in between. CDR3 DNA: TGTGCCAGCACCGGAGAGGGGGGCTATAGCACAGATACGCAGTATTTT. It specifies CASTGEGGYSTDTQYF.

The rearrangement uses TRBV30 and TRBJ1-2; TRBD1 matches 8 bases. Germline CDR1 is GTSNPN and CDR2 is SVGIG (reference sequence). The CDR3 is made up of 13 amino acids. After removal of 6 bases from V and 5 bases from J, the junction contained 8 bases not matched to a gene. The CDR3 DNA reads as TGTGCCTGTAGACAGGGGTGGGCGTATGGCTACACCTTC. Its protein is CACRQGWAYGYTF.

The chain employs TRBV30 and TRBJ1-2; no clear D. Per germline, CDR1 GTSNPN and CDR2 SVGIG (reference sequence). Trimming stripped 2 bases from V and 5 bases from J, with 6 bases between. This CDR3 has 11 amino acids. The CDR3 loop reads CAWSPLYGYTF. The CDR3 DNA reads as TGTGCCTGGAGTCCACTATATGGCTACACCTTC.

This chain joins TRBV19 and TRBJ1-5; D remains unclear. CDR1 LNHDA and CDR2 SQIVND come from the germline V gene (reference sequence). The CDR3 sequence is 14 residues long. The V end was cut by 7 bases, the J end by 1 base, with 11 bases between. CDR3 in amino acids: CASNSVSSNQPQHF. The CDR3 DNA follows: TGTGCCAGTAATTCGGTCTCCAGCAATCAGCCCCAGCATTTT. Looking up the rest from reference TRBV19 and TRBJ1-5 gives the full variable domain: DGGITQSPKYLFRKEGQNVTLSCEQNLNHDAMYWYRQDPGQGLRLIYYSQIVNDFQKGDIAEGYSVSREKKESFPLTVTSAQKNPTAFYLCASNSVSSNQPQHFGDGTRLSIL.

The rearrangement links TRBV6-5 to TRBJ2-7, with TRBD1 as a possible D gene (6 bases). The germline V gene encodes CDR1 MNHEY and CDR2 SVGAGI. V lost 4 bases and J 5 bases, leaving 21 bases between the germline ends. The CDR3 spans 16 residues. This chain's CDR3 is CASSSRGTPGRHEQYF. Written as DNA, the CDR3 is TGTGCCAGCAGTTCAAGGGGGACCCCCGGGCGTCACGAGCAGTACTTC.

This clone was recorded many times. The J gene is TRBJ2-1, the V gene TRBV30, with D maybe TRBD2 (6 bases). Trimming shortened V by 0 bases and J by 12 bases, and 9 bases separated the two germline ends. CDR1 GTSNPN and CDR2 SVGIG come from the germline V gene (reference sequence). This CDR3 is built from 11 residues. The CDR3 loop reads CAWSVAGGQFF. The CDR3 DNA reads as TGTGCCTGGAGTGTAGCGGGTGGGCAGTTCTTC. The entire variable domain, with the rest obtained from reference TRBV30 and TRBJ2-1, is as follows: SQTIHQWPATLVQPVGSPLSLECTVEGTSNPNLYWYRQAAGRGLQLLFYSVGIGQISSEVPQNLSASRPQDRQFILSSKKLLLSDSGFYLCAWSVAGGQFFGPGTRLTVL.

This clone is deemed medium-sized. This chain joins TRBV10-3 and TRBJ1-1, with D perhaps TRBD1 (6 bases). V was cut by 2 bases and J by 8 bases, with 9 bases left in between. Germline CDR1 and CDR2: ENHRY and SYGVKD. The CDR3 totals 12 residues. DNA for the CDR3: TGTGCCATCAGTGAGGACGACAGGGAAGCTTTCTTT. It codes for CAISEDDREAFF.